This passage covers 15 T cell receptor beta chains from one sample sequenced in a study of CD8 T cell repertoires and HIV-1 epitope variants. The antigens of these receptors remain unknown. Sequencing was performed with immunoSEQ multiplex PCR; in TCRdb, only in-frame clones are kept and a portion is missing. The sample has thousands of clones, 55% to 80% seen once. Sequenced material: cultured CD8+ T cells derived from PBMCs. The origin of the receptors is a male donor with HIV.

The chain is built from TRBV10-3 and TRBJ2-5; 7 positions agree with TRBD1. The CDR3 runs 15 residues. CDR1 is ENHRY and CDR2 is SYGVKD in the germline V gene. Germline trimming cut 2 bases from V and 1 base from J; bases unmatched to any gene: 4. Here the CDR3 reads CAISERNRGQETQYF. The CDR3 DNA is TGTGCCATCAGTGAGCGTAACAGGGGCCAAGAGACCCAGTACTTC.

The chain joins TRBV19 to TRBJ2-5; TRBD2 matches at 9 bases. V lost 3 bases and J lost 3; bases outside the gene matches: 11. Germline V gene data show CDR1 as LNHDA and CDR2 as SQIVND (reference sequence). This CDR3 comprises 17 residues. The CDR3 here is CASSIQLAGGLEETQYF. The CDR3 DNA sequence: TGTGCCAGTAGTATTCAGCTCGCGGGGGGGCTTGAAGAGACCCAGTACTTC.

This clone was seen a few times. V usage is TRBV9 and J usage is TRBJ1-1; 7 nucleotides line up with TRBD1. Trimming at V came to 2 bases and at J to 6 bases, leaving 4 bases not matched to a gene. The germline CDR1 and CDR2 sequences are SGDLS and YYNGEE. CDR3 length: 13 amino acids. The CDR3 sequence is CASSVGQVSEAFF. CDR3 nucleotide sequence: TGTGCCAGCAGCGTCGGACAGGTTTCTGAAGCTTTCTTT.

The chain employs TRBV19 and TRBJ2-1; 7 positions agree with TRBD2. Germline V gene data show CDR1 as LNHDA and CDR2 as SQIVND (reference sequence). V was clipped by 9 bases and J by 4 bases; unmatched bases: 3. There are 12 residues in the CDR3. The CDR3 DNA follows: TGTGCCAGCGGGACTAATTACAATGAGCAGTTCTTC. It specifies CASGTNYNEQFF.

The CDR3 sequence: CASSEEDRNSNQPQHF. CDR3 nucleotide sequence: TGTGCCAGCAGCGAGGAAGACAGGAATAGCAATCAGCCCCAGCATTTT. The V gene is TRBV7-8, the J gene TRBJ1-5; D perhaps matches TRBD1 (6 bases). The length of the CDR3 is 16 residues. CDR1 is SGHVS and CDR2 is FQNEAQ in the germline V gene. The V gene lost 5 bases and the J gene lost 0 bases, with 14 bases spanning the gap.

The CDR3 reads CATSTKQGAYEQYF. The CDR3 bases are TGTGCCACCAGCACAAAACAGGGGGCCTACGAGCAGTACTTC. The chain links TRBV15 to TRBJ2-7, with 8 bases fitting TRBD1. The V segment lost 4 bases and the J segment 2 bases; nucleotides outside the gene matches: 4. The germline V gene encodes CDR1 LNHNV and CDR2 YYDKDF (reference sequence). The CDR3 has 14 residues.

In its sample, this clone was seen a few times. CDR3 sequence (DNA): TGCAGCGCATCCCTGACAGATATGAACACTGAAGCTTTCTTT. Encoded protein: CSASLTDMNTEAFF. This chain connects TRBV29-1 to TRBJ1-1, with D possibly TRBD1 on 5 matching bases. The CDR3 has 14 residues. V lost 7 bases and J 0 bases, leaving 15 bases between the germline ends. Germline V gives CDR1 SQVTM, CDR2 ANQGSEA.

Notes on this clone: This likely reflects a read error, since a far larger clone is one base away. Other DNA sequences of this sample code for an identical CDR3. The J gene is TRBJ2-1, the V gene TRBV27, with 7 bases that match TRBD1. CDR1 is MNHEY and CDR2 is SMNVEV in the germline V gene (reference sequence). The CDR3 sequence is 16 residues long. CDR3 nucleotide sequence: TGCGCCAGCAGTTTATCACAGGGGATATCCTACAATGAGCAGTTCTTC. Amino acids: CASSLSQGISYNEQFF.

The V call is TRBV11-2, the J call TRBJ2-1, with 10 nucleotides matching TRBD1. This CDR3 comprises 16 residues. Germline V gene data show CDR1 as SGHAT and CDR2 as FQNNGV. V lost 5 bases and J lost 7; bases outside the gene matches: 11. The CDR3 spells CASSVFGTGVYNEQFF. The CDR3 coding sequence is TGTGCCAGCAGCGTTTTCGGGACAGGGGTCTATAATGAGCAGTTCTTC.

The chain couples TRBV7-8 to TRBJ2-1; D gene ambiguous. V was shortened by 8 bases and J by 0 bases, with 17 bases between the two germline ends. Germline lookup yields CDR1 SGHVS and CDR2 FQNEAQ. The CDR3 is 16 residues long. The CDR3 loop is CASQSSPGSSYNEQFF. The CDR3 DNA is TGTGCCAGCCAGTCCTCCCCCGGCAGCTCCTACAATGAGCAGTTCTTC.

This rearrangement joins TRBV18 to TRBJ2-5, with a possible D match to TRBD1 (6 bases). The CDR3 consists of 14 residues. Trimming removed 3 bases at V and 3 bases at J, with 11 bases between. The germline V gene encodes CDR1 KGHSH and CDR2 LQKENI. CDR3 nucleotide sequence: TGTGCCAGCTCACCCCCGCGGACAGAAGAGACCCAGTACTTC. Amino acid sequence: CASSPPRTEETQYF.

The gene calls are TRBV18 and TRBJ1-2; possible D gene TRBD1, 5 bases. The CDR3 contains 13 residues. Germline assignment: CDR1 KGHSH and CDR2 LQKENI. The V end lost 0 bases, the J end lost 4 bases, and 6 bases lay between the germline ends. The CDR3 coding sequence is TGTGCCAGCTCACCACCAGGGGTCTATGGCTACACCTTC. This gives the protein CASSPPGVYGYTF.

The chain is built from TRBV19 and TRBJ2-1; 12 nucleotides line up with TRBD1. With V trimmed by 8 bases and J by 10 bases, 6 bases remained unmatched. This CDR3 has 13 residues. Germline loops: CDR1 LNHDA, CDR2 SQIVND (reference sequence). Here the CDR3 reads CASRLGTGGEQFF. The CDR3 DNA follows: TGTGCCAGTCGACTAGGGACAGGGGGCGAGCAGTTCTTC.

In nucleotides, the CDR3 is TGCGCCAGCAGCCAAGCAAAGTACTCCTACGAGCAGTACTTC. Translating it yields CASSQAKYSYEQYF. V is TRBV4-1 and J is TRBJ2-7; D not certain. The germline CDR1 and CDR2 sequences are MGHRA and YSYEKL. The CDR3 has 14 residues. V lost 1 base and J lost 0, with 7 bases in between.

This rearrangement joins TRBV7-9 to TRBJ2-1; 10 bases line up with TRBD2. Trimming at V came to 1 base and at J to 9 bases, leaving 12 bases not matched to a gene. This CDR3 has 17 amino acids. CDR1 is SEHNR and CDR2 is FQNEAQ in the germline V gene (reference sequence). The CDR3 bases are TGTGCCAGCAGCTTAGGGAGCGGGAGGGCCGTCGGGGGTGAGCAGTTCTTC. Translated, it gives CASSLGSGRAVGGEQFF.